The sequence of this T cell receptor beta chain was determined in a study of PD-L1 blockade in urothelial cancer. Study information: The median T cell count in blood samples was some 140,000.

The method was immunoSEQ multiplex PCR; TCRdb's version includes in-frame clones alone and lacks a portion of them. The table includes approximately 25,000 clones, roughly 84% detected once. This clone was counted once. Time point noted: peripheral blood 6 weeks after treatment start. Sampling of each patient yielded between 1 and 8 specimens, collected pretreatment and on-treatment. V was pared by 0 bases and J by 10 bases, with 9 bases between. The CDR3 is made up of 11 amino acids. Germline assignment: CDR1 DFQATT and CDR2 SNEGSKA (reference sequence). This TCR was sampled from a man between 65 and 80 years old with urothelial cancer. Specimen: PBMCs, collected around atezolizumab (anti-PD-L1) treatment. This chain joins TRBV20-1 and TRBJ1-1; D is unresolved. The chain's CDR3 is CSARDQARAFF. The CDR3 DNA reads as TGCAGTGCTAGAGATCAGGCAAGAGCTTTCTTT.